The 12 T cell receptor beta chains below were found in one sample sequenced in a study of blood T cell repertoires in COVID-19. Sequencing used immunoSEQ multiplex PCR; TCRdb keeps in-frame clones, though not all of them. The sample comprises 45,000 to 50,000 clones, 75% to 80% of which are singletons, and around a fifth rests with the top ten. Sequencing was done on a sample of peripheral blood. The receptors here all came from a human donor with active or convalescent COVID-19. The donor label of this sample is uncertain.

This clone came up once. The chain combines TRBV9 with TRBJ1-1; TRBD1 might be the D (6 bases). Trimming shortened V by 2 bases and J by 2 bases, and 10 bases separated the two germline ends. Germline V gene data show CDR1 as SGDLS and CDR2 as YYNGEE. The CDR3 extends over 14 amino acids. DNA for the CDR3: TGTGCCAGCAGCGTCGGACAGACCAACACTGAAGCTTTCTTT. It is translated as CASSVGQTNTEAFF.

The chain uses TRBV12-3 or TRBV12-4 and TRBJ2-7, with D uncertain. V shed 8 bases and J shed 5 bases, with 16 bases lying between them. The CDR3 is made up of 13 amino acids. In DNA form, the CDR3 reads TGTGCCAGCGGGCGCGCACTTCGTAACGAGCAGTACTTC. Translating it yields CASGRALRNEQYF.

V is TRBV5-4 and J is TRBJ1-6, with D tentatively TRBD1 (5 bases). The V gene lost 3 bases and the J gene lost 10 bases, with 14 bases spanning the gap. The CDR3 covers 14 residues. Germline loops: CDR1 SGHNT, CDR2 YYREEE (reference sequence). The DNA of the CDR3 is TGTGCCAGCAGCTGGTGGGGGGTGGGGTCACCCCTCCACTTT. It translates to CASSWWGVGSPLHF.

In nucleotides, the CDR3 is TGTGCCAGTAGCGGGGAGGGCCGACCCTACAATGAGCAGTTCTTC. Translation: CASSGEGRPYNEQFF. V gene TRBV19 combines with J gene TRBJ2-1; 7 bases are a match to TRBD2. J gave up 2 bases and V 6 bases, and 7 bases lay outside the gene matches. The CDR3 runs to 15 residues. Germline V gene lookup returns CDR1 LNHDA and CDR2 SQIVND (reference sequence).

The chain joins TRBV4-1 to TRBJ2-7; 14 bases align to TRBD2. CDR3 length: 18 amino acids. Losses at the gene ends were 3 bases for V and 0 bases for J; bases not matched to a gene: 7. Germline-derived CDR1 and CDR2 are MGHRA and YSYEKL. CDR3 residues: CASSQGTSGSLGSYEQYF. The CDR3 nucleotides are TGCGCCAGCAGCCAGGGGACTAGCGGGAGTCTCGGCTCCTACGAGCAGTACTTC.

This clone rates as medium-sized (0.01 to 0.1%). This chain joins TRBV6-6 and TRBJ1-3; D possibly corresponds to TRBD1 (6 bases). Germline CDR1 MNHNY, CDR2 SVGAGI (reference sequence). The CDR3 runs to 15 residues. V lost 6 bases and J 0 bases, leaving 12 bases between the germline ends. The CDR3 is CASSPDSGSGNTIYF. DNA for the CDR3: TGTGCCAGCAGCCCGGACAGTGGCTCTGGAAACACCATATATTTT.

V gene TRBV5-6 combines with J gene TRBJ2-7; 9 nucleotides align to TRBD1. The germline V gene has CDR1 SGHDT and CDR2 YYEEEE. The V and J ends lost 0 bases and 4 bases, in that order; junction bases with no gene match: 5. The CDR3 sequence is 15 residues long. The CDR3 DNA follows: TGTGCCAGCAGCTTGGCTGACAGGGGGATGTACGAGCAGTACTTC. This codes for CASSLADRGMYEQYF.

The chain uses TRBV19 and TRBJ2-3; D not resolved. This CDR3 comprises 12 residues. Germline CDR1 LNHDA, CDR2 SQIVND (reference sequence). Trimming took 11 bases from V and 7 from J, leaving 16 bases between them. The CDR3 reads CASRENWNTQYF. In nucleotides, the CDR3 is TGTGCCTCTAGAGAGAACTGGAATACGCAGTATTTT. Full variable domain (outside the CDR3, taken from reference TRBV19 and TRBJ2-3): DGGITQSPKYLFRKEGQNVTLSCEQNLNHDAMYWYRQDPGQGLRLIYYSQIVNDFQKGDIAEGYSVSREKKESFPLTVTSAQKNPTAFYLCASRENWNTQYFGPGTRLTVL.

This chain joins TRBV7-3 and TRBJ2-1; the D is unclear. The germline CDR1 and CDR2 sequences are SGHTA and FQGTGA. Trimming removed 3 bases at V and 5 bases at J, with 8 bases between. The length of the CDR3 is 13 residues. CDR3 nucleotide sequence: TGTGCCAGCAGCTTCGACTGGGACAATGAGCAGTTCTTC. This translates into CASSFDWDNEQFF.

V is TRBV2 and J is TRBJ2-2, with D possibly being TRBD2 (7 bases). The germline V and J ends were trimmed by 4 bases and 5 bases, with 14 bases remaining between them. This CDR3 spans 15 amino acids. Germline CDR1 SNHLY, CDR2 FYNNEI. CDR3 bases: TGTGCCAGCAGTGTATACGGGGGGCTGACCGGGGAGCTGTTTTTT. Protein product: CASSVYGGLTGELFF.

This chain joins TRBV7-8 and TRBJ1-4, with 8 bases aligning to TRBD1. Germline CDR1 and CDR2: SGHVS and FQNEAQ. The V and J ends lost 3 bases and 8 bases, in that order; junction bases with no gene match: 5. This CDR3 has 14 amino acids. The CDR3 DNA follows: TGTGCCAGCAGCTTCCGGGACAGGAACGAAAAACTGTTTTTT. Its protein product is CASSFRDRNEKLFF. Combining the CDR3 with reference TRBV7-8 and TRBJ1-4 gives the whole variable domain GAGVSQSPRYKVAKRGQDVALRCDPISGHVSLFWYQQALGQGPEFLTYFQNEAQLDKSGLPSDRFFAERPEGSVSTLKIQRTQQEDSAVYLCASSFRDRNEKLFFGSGTQLSVL.

V and J are TRBV24-1 and TRBJ2-3, with D possibly TRBD2 on 7 matching bases. Germline CDR1 and CDR2: KGHDR and SFDVKD. This CDR3 comprises 14 residues. Trimming cost V 3 bases and J 3 bases, with 9 bases left between them. The CDR3 nucleotides are TGTGCCACCAGTGATGAGGGGGGGACAGATACGCAGTATTTT. It encodes CATSDEGGTDTQYF.